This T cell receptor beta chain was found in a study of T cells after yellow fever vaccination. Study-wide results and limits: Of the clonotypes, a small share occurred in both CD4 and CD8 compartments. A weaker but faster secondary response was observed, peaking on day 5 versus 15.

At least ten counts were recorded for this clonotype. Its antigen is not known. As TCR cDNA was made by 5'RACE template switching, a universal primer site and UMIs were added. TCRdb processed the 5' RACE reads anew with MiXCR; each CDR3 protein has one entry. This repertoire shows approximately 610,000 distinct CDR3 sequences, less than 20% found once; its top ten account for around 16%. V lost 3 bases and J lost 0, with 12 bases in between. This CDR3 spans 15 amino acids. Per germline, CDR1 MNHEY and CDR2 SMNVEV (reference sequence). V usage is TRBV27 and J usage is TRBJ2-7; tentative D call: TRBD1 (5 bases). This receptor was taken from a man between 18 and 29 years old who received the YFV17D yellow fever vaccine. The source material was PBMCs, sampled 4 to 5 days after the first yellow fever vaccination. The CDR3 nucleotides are TGTGCCAGCAGTTTTGTTGGTCAGGGCTCCTACGAGCAGTACTTC. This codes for CASSFVGQGSYEQYF.